This T cell receptor beta chain was recorded in a study of blood T cells in healthy people across ages. Whole-study findings and limits: Observed TCR beta diversity per million T cells went down as age went up. This fall followed a roughly linear course with age.

This clonotype appeared a few times. Antigen specificity is unknown. The germline V gene has CDR1 SQVTM and CDR2 ANQGSEA. The ends were cut back, 0 bases at V and 5 bases at J, with 10 bases in the middle. This CDR3 has 13 amino acids. Each donor supplied roughly 10 milliliters of peripheral blood. Together with a sample-barcoded 5' primer, a J-beta primer mix was included in a second PCR lasting about 6 to 12 cycles. MiXCR, applied by TCRdb to the 5' RACE reads, yields one record per CDR3 protein. The table has 600,000 to 850,000 distinct CDR3 sequences, roughly 25% seen once. These data were also reused for a study on T cells of mothers and their children. That report adds: Whether pairs are related or unrelated, thymic selection shapes their TCR recombination output in much the same way.

The rearrangement links TRBV29-1 to TRBJ2-5; D is possibly TRBD2 (5 bases). The receptor comes from a boy younger than 18 in good health. The sequenced sample consisted of blood. CDR3 in DNA: TGCAGCGTTGAAGAGTCCCGGGGTGAGACCCAGTACTTC. It translates to CSVEESRGETQYF.